The sequence of this T cell receptor (beta chain) was determined in a study of immune evolution from preneoplasia to lung adenocarcinoma. Findings and limits, study-wide: Top clone frequencies peaked in normal lung, apparently declining through invasive adenocarcinoma. Normal lung had highest clonality; later lesions appeared denser, more diverse.

The repertoire was sequenced with immunoSEQ multiplex PCR; TCRdb's copy has only in-frame clones and lacks some. The data show 2,500 to 3,500 clones, with around 86% seen just once and 8.2% held by the top ten. Germline values: CDR1 SNHLY, CDR2 FYNNEI. This CDR3 spans 11 amino acids. Trimming removed 3 bases from V and 4 bases from J, with 3 bases in between. Worth noting for this clone: The target antigen is unknown.

Between about 2014 and 2018, patients underwent resection in Japan or China. The source material was FFPE adjacent normal lung tissue. The TCR comes from a person aged 60 to 80 with lung adenocarcinoma. This chain links TRBV2 with TRBJ1-2; D gene unclear. CDR3: CASSDGYGYTF. CDR3 in DNA: TGTGCCAGCAGTGACGGCTATGGCTACACCTTC.